These 2 T cell receptor beta chains came from one sample sequenced in a study of cytomegalovirus exposure and HLA in healthy donors. TCRdb's copy holds only in-frame clones and misses some; the assay was immunoSEQ multiplex PCR. The sample includes more than 250,000 clones, around 87% of them seen just once. Input material: PBMCs. Receptors were obtained from a woman younger than 45 in good health and CMV-seropositive.

V is TRBV9 and J is TRBJ2-5; TRBD2 might be the D (5 bases). The germline V gene encodes CDR1 SGDLS and CDR2 YYNGEE. The CDR3 is 15 amino acids. The ends were cut back, 0 bases at V and 4 bases at J, with 13 bases in the middle. The CDR3 sequence: CASSVASSSGETQYF. The CDR3 nucleotides are TGTGCCAGCAGCGTAGCTTCTAGCAGCGGAGAGACCCAGTACTTC. Variable domain in full (rest from reference TRBV9 and TRBJ2-5): DSGVTQTPKHLITATGQRVTLRCSPRSGDLSVYWYQQSLDQGLQFLIQYYNGEERAKGNILERFSAQQFPDLHSELNLSSLELGDSALYFCASSVASSSGETQYFGPGTRLLVL.

The V call is TRBV6-1, the J call TRBJ2-7; D ambiguous. CDR1 is MNHNS, CDR2 SASEGT, per germline. The CDR3 has 10 amino acids. V gave up 5 bases and J gave up 2 bases, with 1 base separating them. The CDR3 sequence is CASSTYEQYF. In nucleotides, the CDR3 is TGTGCCAGCAGTACCTACGAGCAGTACTTC.